This TCR beta chain was captured in a study of low-dose radiotherapy and immunotherapy resistance in tumors. The CDR3 runs to 18 residues. Trimming removed 2 bases from V and 2 bases from J; junction bases left unmatched: 8. The germline V gene encodes CDR1 KGHSH and CDR2 LQKENI. As to time point: before trial treatment. Every donor was treated with nivolumab, ipilimumab, aspirin, low-dose cyclophosphamide and also low-dose radiotherapy. Enrollment required an advanced solid tumor negative for tumor-infiltrating lymphocytes. First-strand cDNA relied on TRAV- and TRBV-specific primers spanning alpha and beta chains. TCR amplification ran approximately 22 PCR cycles using constant-region and V-primer adapter primers. TCRdb itself ran the reads through MiXCR, one entry per CDR3 protein. The sample lists some 88,000 distinct CDR3 sequences, 8% to 10% seen once, with more than 0.85% in the top ten. A few counts support this clonotype.

This sample comprised PBMCs, obtained before treatment. The chain combines TRBV18 with TRBJ2-1, with 11 bases aligning to TRBD2. This clonotype was sampled from a male donor with prostate cancer. The CDR3 is CASSPFTSGRRAYNEQFF. The CDR3 coding sequence is TGTGCCAGCTCACCATTTACTAGCGGGAGACGTGCCTACAATGAGCAGTTCTTC.